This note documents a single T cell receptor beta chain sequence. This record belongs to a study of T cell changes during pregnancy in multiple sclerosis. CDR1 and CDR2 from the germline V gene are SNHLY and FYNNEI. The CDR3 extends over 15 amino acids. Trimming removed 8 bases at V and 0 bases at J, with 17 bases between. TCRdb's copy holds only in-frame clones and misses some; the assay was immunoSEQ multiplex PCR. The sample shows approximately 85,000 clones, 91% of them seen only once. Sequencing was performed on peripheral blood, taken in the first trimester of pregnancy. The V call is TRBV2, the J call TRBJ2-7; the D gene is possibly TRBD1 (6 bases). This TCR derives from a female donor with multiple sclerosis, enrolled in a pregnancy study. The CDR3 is CASSQGSVLSYEQYF. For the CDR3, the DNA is TGTGCCAGCTCCCAGGGGTCAGTACTCTCCTACGAGCAGTACTTC. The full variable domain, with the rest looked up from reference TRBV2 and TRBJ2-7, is EPEVTQTPSHQVTQMGQEVILRCVPISNHLYFYWYRQILGQKVEFLVSFYNNEISEKSEIFDDQFSVERPDGSNFTLKIRSTKLEDSAMYFCASSQGSVLSYEQYFGPGTRLTVT.